The 20 T cell receptor beta chains listed next were all sequenced from one sample in a study of CXCR3-negative and CXCR3-positive naive CD8 T cells. Study results and limitations: The TRB CDR3s that CXCR3-positive naive cells carried were more hydrophobic than those of CXCR3-negative naive cells.

Antigen specificity for these receptors is unknown. UMI-labeled TRB cDNA libraries were prepared by 5' RACE. TCRdb re-called the 5' RACE reads; one entry per CDR3 protein, DNA not given. The table lists some 60,000 distinct CDR3 sequences. Input material: naive CXCR3+ CD8+ T cells from blood. Subset of the sample: CD45RO-CCR7+CD27+CD95- naive CD8+ T cells expressing CXCR3 (TNR3+). These receptor sequences come from a human donor in good health. Some clones in this sample may be carry-over from other donors' samples.

This chain uses TRBV15 with TRBJ2-3. The length of the CDR3 is 15 residues. In germline, CDR1 is LNHNV, CDR2 YYDKDF (reference sequence). The CDR3 region is CATSRDEGYTDTQYF.

The gene calls are TRBV6-2 or TRBV6-3 and TRBJ2-7; the TRBD1 assignment by TCRdb is unverifiable without DNA. The CDR3 loop spans 13 amino acids. Looked up from germline, CDR1 is MNHEY and CDR2 is SVGEGT. CDR3 amino acids: CASSPNRGGEQYF.

The rearrangement joins TRBV29-1 to TRBJ2-7; the D call of TRBD2 rests on TCRdb alone, since no DNA is present to check it. Germline V lookup: CDR1 SQVTM, CDR2 ANQGSEA. The CDR3 extends over 14 amino acids. The CDR3 region is CSAQATSGFQEQYF.

The rearrangement joins TRBV4-3 to TRBJ2-3; there is no DNA to check the TCRdb D call of TRBD1. Germline lookup yields CDR1 LGHNA and CDR2 YSLEER. This CDR3 is 16 amino acids long. This CDR3 reads CASSQDGQGNLDTQYF.

The chain links TRBV7-8 to TRBJ2-7; TCRdb's D call, TRBD1, is unchecked because there is no DNA. The CDR3 extends over 13 amino acids. CDR1 and CDR2 from the germline V gene are SGHVS and FQNEAQ. CDR3 amino acids: CASSPLGGYEQYF.

The chain recombines TRBV29-1 with TRBJ2-2; TCRdb calls TRBD2, which cannot be checked without DNA. CDR3 length: 12 amino acids. Germline assignment: CDR1 SQVTM and CDR2 ANQGSEA. This CDR3 reads CSEGPNTGELFF.

The rearrangement links TRBV20-1 to TRBJ2-5; TCRdb names TRBD2, which stays unverified in the absence of DNA. The CDR3 has 16 residues. The germline V gene has CDR1 DFQATT and CDR2 SNEGSKA (reference sequence). The CDR3 spells CSARDLGSGEQETQYF.

The chain combines TRBV6-5 with TRBJ1-1; TCRdb designates TRBD1, a call that cannot be tested without DNA. In germline, CDR1 is MNHEY, CDR2 SVGAGI. This CDR3 contains 14 residues. CDR3 in amino acids: CASSPGVADTEAFF.

This chain uses TRBV12-3 or TRBV12-4 with TRBJ1-3. The CDR3 spans 14 residues. CDR3 in amino acids: CASSLPGVGNTIYF.

This chain's CDR3 is CSARGLNTFEQFF. This chain joins TRBV20-1 and TRBJ2-1. The CDR3 spans 13 residues. Germline-derived CDR1 and CDR2 are DFQATT and SNEGSKA (reference sequence).

This sequence joins TRBV3-1 and TRBJ1-2; TCRdb lists TRBD1, though no DNA is available to test this call. CDR1 is LGHDT, CDR2 YNNKEL, per germline (reference sequence). There are 15 residues in the CDR3. This CDR3 is CASSQVGDLSYGYTF.

The chain couples TRBV6-2 or TRBV6-3 to TRBJ2-2. CDR1 and CDR2 from the germline V gene are MNHEY and SVGEGT. The CDR3 is 15 amino acids. The CDR3 loop reads CASSYTDGDDGELFF.

The chain combines TRBV15 with TRBJ1-6; TCRdb gives TRBD1 as the D gene, but with no DNA this cannot be confirmed. Looked up from germline, CDR1 is LNHNV and CDR2 is YYDKDF (reference sequence). The CDR3 has 17 residues. The CDR3 loop reads CATSRPRRDSYNSPLHF.

The genes are TRBV28 and TRBJ2-1; TCRdb designates TRBD2, a call that cannot be tested without DNA. The CDR3 length is 13 residues. Germline V gives CDR1 MDHEN, CDR2 SYDVKM. The CDR3: CASRLTRNNEQFF.

V usage is TRBV14 and J usage is TRBJ2-7; the D call of TRBD1 rests on TCRdb alone, since no DNA is present to check it. Germline CDR1 SGHDN, CDR2 FVKESK. The length of the CDR3 is 15 residues. The CDR3 protein is CASSQGQGYMYEQYF.

The chain employs TRBV7-8 and TRBJ2-7; no DNA is available, so the TRBD1 call from TCRdb remains unchecked. The germline CDR1 and CDR2 sequences are SGHVS and FQNEAQ. The CDR3 totals 13 residues. The CDR3 spells CASSTPTGNEQYF.

V and J are TRBV7-9 and TRBJ2-7. Germline V gives CDR1 SEHNR, CDR2 FQNEAQ (reference sequence). This CDR3 has 14 residues. The CDR3 loop reads CASSLSGQNYEQYF.

The V and J genes are TRBV18 and TRBJ1-4; absent DNA, TCRdb's TRBD1 call cannot be checked. Looked up from germline, CDR1 is KGHSH and CDR2 is LQKENI. The CDR3 is made up of 17 amino acids. This CDR3 is CASSPGDRVNPNEKLFF.

The V call is TRBV24-1, the J call TRBJ2-7; TCRdb lists TRBD1, though no DNA is available to test this call. The CDR3 consists of 13 residues. Germline V CDR1 and CDR2: KGHDR, SFDVKD. The CDR3 region is CATSEAGAYEQYF.

The V and J genes are TRBV20-1 and TRBJ2-7. The CDR3 extends over 14 amino acids. The germline V gene has CDR1 DFQATT and CDR2 SNEGSKA (reference sequence). CDR3 loop: CSARARYSRYEQYF.